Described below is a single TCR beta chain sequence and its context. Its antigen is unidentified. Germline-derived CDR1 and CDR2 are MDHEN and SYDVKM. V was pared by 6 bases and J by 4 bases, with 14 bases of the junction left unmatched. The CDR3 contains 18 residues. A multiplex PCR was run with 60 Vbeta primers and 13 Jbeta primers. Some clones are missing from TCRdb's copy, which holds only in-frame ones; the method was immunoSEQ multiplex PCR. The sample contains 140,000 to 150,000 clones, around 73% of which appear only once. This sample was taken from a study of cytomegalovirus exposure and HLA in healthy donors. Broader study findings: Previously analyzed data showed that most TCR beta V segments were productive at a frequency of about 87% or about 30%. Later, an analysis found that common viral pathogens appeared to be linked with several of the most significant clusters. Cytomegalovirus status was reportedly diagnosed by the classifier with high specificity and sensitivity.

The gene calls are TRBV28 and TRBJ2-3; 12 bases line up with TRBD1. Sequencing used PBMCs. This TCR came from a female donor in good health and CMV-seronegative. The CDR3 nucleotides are TGTGCCAGCAGCGAAAATCACCCGGGACAGGGGGCCGCAGATACGCAGTATTTT. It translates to CASSENHPGQGAADTQYF.